The 17 T cell receptor beta chains presented below share a single source sample, sequenced in a study of shared clonotypes between healthy human individuals. Naive CD8 isolation took CD45RO-negative cells positively selected for CCR7 and excluded terminally differentiated effector memory CD45RA+ cells. The table came from immunoSEQ multiplex PCR; TCRdb's copy has only in-frame clones and leaves some out. The table records fewer than 1 million clones, 90% to 97% of them present only once. The sample consisted of naive CD8+ T cells sorted from blood. These receptors originate from a man aged 30-40 years in good health.

V gene TRBV27 combines with J gene TRBJ2-7, with D perhaps given as TRBD1 or TRBD2 (5 bases each). This CDR3 comprises 15 residues. Germline V gives CDR1 MNHEY, CDR2 SMNVEV (reference sequence). Trimming removed 6 bases from V and 0 bases from J, with 15 bases in between. CDR3 nucleotides: TGTGCCAGCAGCAGCAGGGCTAGCCCCTCCTACGAGCAGTACTTC. It yields the protein CASSSRASPSYEQYF.

As regards this clone: The same CDR3 is also encoded by other DNA sequences in this sample. The V gene is TRBV30, the J gene TRBJ2-3; 8 bases match TRBD1. Losses at the gene ends were 2 bases for V and 3 bases for J; bases not matched to a gene: 4. Germline CDR1 GTSNPN, CDR2 SVGIG (reference sequence). This CDR3 has 14 amino acids. The CDR3 sequence: CAWSLGQGTDTQYF. The CDR3 coding sequence is TGTGCCTGGAGTCTCGGACAGGGTACAGATACGCAGTATTTT.

This clone was seen once. This sequence joins TRBV7-9 and TRBJ2-1; D is perhaps TRBD2 (6 bases). The CDR3 is 16 amino acids. Germline lookup yields CDR1 SEHNR and CDR2 FQNEAQ (reference sequence). Deletions cut 1 base from V and 4 bases from J, with 14 bases between. CDR3 sequence (DNA): TGTGCCAGCAGCTTAGAACGCGGGGCCTCTTACAATGAGCAGTTCTTC. The encoded protein is CASSLERGASYNEQFF.

The chain is built from TRBV5-4 and TRBJ1-3; no definite D call. Looked up from germline, CDR1 is SGHNT and CDR2 is YYREEE (reference sequence). V dropped 0 bases and J dropped 1 base, with 8 bases sitting between them. The CDR3 contains 15 residues. DNA of the CDR3: TGTGCCAGCAGCTTGGAAGAGAGTTCTGGAAACACCATATATTTT. This translates into CASSLEESSGNTIYF.

The rearrangement uses TRBV9 and TRBJ1-1, with D uncertain. Trimming cost V 2 bases and J 0 bases, with 8 bases left between them. The CDR3 is 14 residues long. Germline values: CDR1 SGDLS, CDR2 YYNGEE. Here the CDR3 reads CASSVGSMNTEAFF. In DNA, the CDR3 is TGTGCCAGCAGCGTGGGGTCAATGAACACTGAAGCTTTCTTT.

The rearrangement uses TRBV5-1 and TRBJ2-1, with a tentative D call TRBD2 (6 bases). From germline, CDR1 is SGHRS and CDR2 YFSETQ. V was cut by 6 bases and J by 0 bases, with 13 bases left in between. CDR3 length: 15 amino acids. The CDR3 DNA follows: TGCGCCAGCATGGGGGGTTCCAGCTCCTACAATGAGCAGTTCTTC. This codes for CASMGGSSSYNEQFF.

This clone was seen once. Within the sample, other DNA sequences also encode this same CDR3. This chain joins TRBV7-9 and TRBJ2-7; D is ambiguous. CDR3 length equals 13 residues. Germline V gives CDR1 SEHNR, CDR2 FQNEAQ (reference sequence). V was clipped by 0 bases and J by 0 bases, with 3 bases between them. In nucleotides, the CDR3 is TGTGCCAGCAGCTTAGCTTACTCCTACGAGCAGTACTTC. Translated: CASSLAYSYEQYF.

This chain links TRBV5-1 with TRBJ2-5, with 7 bases lining up with TRBD2. The CDR3 is 15 amino acids. Trimming cost V 3 bases and J 5 bases; bases outside gene matches: 10. Per the germline V gene, CDR1 is SGHRS and CDR2 is YFSETQ. The CDR3 sequence is CASSSIGGTGETQYF. DNA for the CDR3: TGCGCCAGCAGCTCCATCGGGGGGACGGGGGAGACCCAGTACTTC. Full variable domain (remainder filled in from reference TRBV5-1 and TRBJ2-5): KAGVTQTPRYLIKTRGQQVTLSCSPISGHRSVSWYQQTPGQGLQFLFEYFSETQRNKGNFPGRFSGRQFSNSRSEMNVSTLELGDSALYLCASSSIGGTGETQYFGPGTRLLVL.

V and J are TRBV5-6 and TRBJ1-5, with D unclear. The V end was cut by 2 bases, the J end by 3 bases, with 3 bases between. Germline V gene lookup returns CDR1 SGHDT and CDR2 YYEEEE. CDR3 length equals 12 residues. This chain's CDR3 is CASSFFNQPQHF. CDR3 bases: TGTGCCAGCAGCTTTTTCAATCAGCCCCAGCATTTT. The variable domain in full, with the rest retrieved from reference TRBV5-6 and TRBJ1-5, is DAGVTQSPTHLIKTRGQQVTLRCSPKSGHDTVSWYQQALGQGPQFIFQYYEEEERQRGNFPDRFSGHQFPNYSSELNVNALLLGDSALYLCASSFFNQPQHFGDGTRLSIL.

This clone was seen only once. The rearrangement joins TRBV7-9 to TRBJ2-1, with D perhaps TRBD2 (6 bases). Germline values: CDR1 SEHNR, CDR2 FQNEAQ (reference sequence). The CDR3 has 19 residues. V was trimmed by 1 base and J by 1 base, leaving 20 bases between them. The CDR3 nucleotides read TGTGCCAGCAGCTTAGAGTACACGGGAGACCTCCTATCCTACAATGAGCAGTTCTTC. Its translation is CASSLEYTGDLLSYNEQFF.

The chain's CDR3 is CASSEFGTGGPQHF. The CDR3, as DNA: TGTGCCAGCAGTGAGTTTGGGACCGGAGGGCCCCAGCATTTT. This chain links TRBV2 with TRBJ1-5; D might be TRBD1 (5 bases). V lost 3 bases and J 9 bases, leaving 15 bases between the germline ends. The length of the CDR3 is 14 residues. Germline V CDR1 and CDR2: SNHLY, FYNNEI.

This chain uses TRBV7-9 with TRBJ1-1, with 8 nucleotides matching TRBD1. Trimming removed 3 bases from V and 3 bases from J; junction bases left unmatched: 9. From germline, CDR1 is SEHNR and CDR2 FQNEAQ (reference sequence). This CDR3 contains 16 residues. The CDR3 nucleotides read TGTGCCAGCAGCTTTCCCGACAGGGGAGAGGACACTGAAGCTTTCTTT. This sequence encodes CASSFPDRGEDTEAFF.

This chain connects TRBV29-1 to TRBJ2-1; D remains ambiguous. The CDR3 sequence is 15 residues long. Germline assignment: CDR1 SQVTM and CDR2 ANQGSEA. The V end lost 3 bases, the J end lost 0 bases, and 12 bases lay between the germline ends. DNA of the CDR3: TGCAGCGTTGAGTCGGCAGGAACCTCCTACAATGAGCAGTTCTTC. As protein: CSVESAGTSYNEQFF.

The rearrangement joins TRBV19 to TRBJ1-5, with D perhaps TRBD1 (5 bases). Looked up from germline, CDR1 is LNHDA and CDR2 is SQIVND (reference sequence). Deletions cut 3 bases from V and 7 bases from J, with 13 bases between. CDR3 length: 14 residues. CDR3 bases: TGTGCCAGTAGTATGTGGGGGGTCCAACAGCCCCAGCATTTT. Residues: CASSMWGVQQPQHF. The whole variable domain, filled in from reference TRBV19 and TRBJ1-5, reads DGGITQSPKYLFRKEGQNVTLSCEQNLNHDAMYWYRQDPGQGLRLIYYSQIVNDFQKGDIAEGYSVSREKKESFPLTVTSAQKNPTAFYLCASSMWGVQQPQHFGDGTRLSIL.

This chain links TRBV19 with TRBJ2-1, with 14 bases identical to TRBD2. V dropped 9 bases and J dropped 4; count of bases not matched to a gene: 5. CDR1 LNHDA and CDR2 SQIVND come from the germline V gene (reference sequence). CDR3 size: 15 residues. CDR3 sequence (DNA): TGTGCCAGCGGGACTAGCGGGAGTGGGTACAATGAGCAGTTCTTC. This gives the protein CASGTSGSGYNEQFF.

The chain recombines TRBV7-9 with TRBJ2-7; possibly TRBD1 for D (5 bases). Deletions cut 5 bases from V and 0 bases from J, with 11 bases between. Germline values: CDR1 SEHNR, CDR2 FQNEAQ (reference sequence). This CDR3 has 14 amino acids. The CDR3 reads CASSIDSSSYEQYF. As DNA, the CDR3 is TGTGCCAGCAGCATAGACAGTAGCTCCTACGAGCAGTACTTC. The entire variable domain, with the rest obtained from reference TRBV7-9 and TRBJ2-7, is as follows: DTGVSQNPRHKITKRGQNVTFRCDPISEHNRLYWYRQTLGQGPEFLTYFQNEAQLEKSRLLSDRFSAERPKGSFSTLEIQRTEQGDSAMYLCASSIDSSSYEQYFGPGTRLTVT.

The CDR3 protein is CASTDMRGDGYTF. The CDR3 nucleotides read TGTGCCAGCACCGATATGCGGGGCGATGGCTACACCTTC. The chain couples TRBV27 to TRBJ1-2; D might be TRBD1 (5 bases). Germline lookup yields CDR1 MNHEY and CDR2 SMNVEV (reference sequence). Between the trimmed V and J ends, which lost 7 bases and 6 bases, there was a span of 15 bases. The CDR3 runs 13 residues.